The 13 T cell receptor beta chains below were found in one sample sequenced in a study of blood T cell repertoires in COVID-19. Here immunoSEQ multiplex PCR was the method, and the copy in TCRdb shows in-frame clones only, minus some. The table lists 250,000 to 300,000 clones, roughly nine tenths of them singletons, with 1.5% to 2% in the top ten. Sequencing was performed on PBMCs or T cells enriched from blood (not recorded which). The receptors were gathered from a woman aged 40 to 55 who had recovered from COVID-19.

The rearrangement joins TRBV7-9 to TRBJ1-4; 8 positions agree with TRBD1. With 3 bases clipped from V and 5 bases from J, the junction kept 8 bases outside the gene matches. Germline V gene data show CDR1 as SEHNR and CDR2 as FQNEAQ (reference sequence). The CDR3 totals 16 residues. CDR3 nucleotides: TGTGCCAGCAGCTTGGATAACAGGGGGGCGAATGAAAAACTGTTTTTT. It encodes CASSLDNRGANEKLFF.

CDR3 sequence (DNA): TGTGCCAGCAGTAAACAGGGGTTTAATTCACCCCTCCACTTT. Its translation: CASSKQGFNSPLHF. The chain links TRBV2 to TRBJ1-6; 7 bases align to TRBD1. The length of the CDR3 is 14 residues. Trimming at V came to 5 bases and at J to 6 bases, leaving 4 bases not matched to a gene. Germline lookup yields CDR1 SNHLY and CDR2 FYNNEI.

This clone showed up just a few times. The chain recombines TRBV28 with TRBJ2-3; D gene ambiguous. V dropped 3 bases and J dropped 6 bases, with 13 bases sitting between them. Germline V lookup: CDR1 MDHEN, CDR2 SYDVKM. This CDR3 has 14 residues. Here the CDR3 DNA reads TGTGCCAGCAGTTTTAAGTTAATTCGGGATACGCAGTATTTT. It specifies CASSFKLIRDTQYF.

This rearrangement joins TRBV4-1 to TRBJ1-3, with D uncertain. The CDR3 spans 16 residues. V was trimmed by 3 bases and J by 3 bases, leaving 15 bases between them. Per the germline V gene, CDR1 is MGHRA and CDR2 is YSYEKL. This chain's CDR3 is CASSHPASAGGNTIYF. The DNA for the CDR3 is TGCGCCAGCAGCCACCCCGCCTCGGCAGGTGGAAACACCATATATTTT.

This chain joins TRBV7-2 and TRBJ2-7, with a weak D call TRBD1 (6 bases). The germline CDR1 and CDR2 sequences are SGHTA and FQGNSA. Trimming pared 1 base from V and 2 bases from J, leaving 12 bases between. The length of the CDR3 is 15 residues. CDR3 protein: CASSLEFRGTYEQYF. The DNA for the CDR3 is TGTGCCAGCAGCTTAGAATTCAGGGGAACCTACGAGCAGTACTTC.

V is TRBV5-4 and J is TRBJ1-1; no firm D call. The CDR3 sequence is 16 residues long. V gave up 0 bases and J gave up 1 base, with 13 bases separating them. CDR1 and CDR2 (germline): SGHNT, YYREEE (reference sequence). The CDR3 is CASSLGFRQANTEAFF. In DNA, the CDR3 is TGTGCCAGCAGCTTGGGCTTTCGGCAGGCGAACACTGAAGCTTTCTTT.

The chain joins TRBV5-4 to TRBJ2-3, with 10 positions matching TRBD1. Germline values: CDR1 SGHNT, CDR2 YYREEE (reference sequence). The CDR3 totals 14 residues. Trimming removed 4 bases from V and 8 bases from J; junction bases left unmatched: 7. CDR3 amino acids: CASSARQGAGTQYF. CDR3 DNA sequence: TGTGCCAGCAGCGCACGACAGGGGGCTGGTACGCAGTATTTT.

In its sample, this clone was seen once. The chain links TRBV4-1 to TRBJ1-2; 9 nucleotides line up with TRBD1. V trimming: 1 base; J trimming: 6 bases; junction bases outside the gene matches: 0. The CDR3 has 13 residues. Per the germline V gene, CDR1 is MGHRA and CDR2 is YSYEKL. CDR3 residues: CASSQGTGDGYTF. The CDR3 nucleotides are TGCGCCAGCAGCCAAGGGACAGGGGATGGCTACACCTTC.

The genes are TRBV2 and TRBJ1-1, with D possibly being TRBD1 (5 bases). The V end lost 6 bases, the J end lost 0 bases, and 11 bases lay between the germline ends. CDR1 is SNHLY, CDR2 FYNNEI, per germline. The CDR3 extends over 14 amino acids. The CDR3: CASRAGRLNTEAFF. The DNA of the CDR3 is TGTGCCAGCAGAGCGGGACGCCTGAACACTGAAGCTTTCTTT.

J is TRBJ1-2 and V is TRBV27; D possibly corresponds to TRBD1 (5 bases). This CDR3 comprises 14 residues. Germline V gene lookup returns CDR1 MNHEY and CDR2 SMNVEV (reference sequence). V was trimmed by 0 bases and J by 6 bases, leaving 11 bases between them. Here the CDR3 reads CASSLSLGGDGYTF. CDR3 in DNA: TGTGCCAGCAGTTTATCGTTGGGGGGAGATGGCTACACCTTC.

This clone has a single count. The chain is built from TRBV29-1 and TRBJ1-3; unclear D gene. V lost 4 bases, J lost 0 bases, and 10 bases lay in between. Germline V gene lookup returns CDR1 SQVTM and CDR2 ANQGSEA. This CDR3 is built from 14 residues. The CDR3 region has the DNA TGCAGCGTTGCGTACTCCGGCTCTGGAAACACCATATATTTT. The encoded protein is CSVAYSGSGNTIYF.

This clone was counted a few times. CDR3 loop: CSVGRGIEQYF. The CDR3 region has the DNA TGCAGCGTCGGACGGGGGATCGAGCAGTACTTC. This chain links TRBV29-1 with TRBJ2-7, with a tentative D call TRBD2 (6 bases). Looked up from germline, CDR1 is SQVTM and CDR2 is ANQGSEA. CDR3 length: 11 residues. The V gene lost 6 bases and the J gene lost 6 bases, with 12 bases spanning the gap.

This clone was seen a handful of times. The CDR3 spells CASSPQWGPSEKLFF. The CDR3 nucleotides are TGCGCCAGCAGCCCCCAGTGGGGGCCGAGTGAAAAACTGTTTTTT. J is TRBJ1-4 and V is TRBV4-1; D perhaps matches TRBD1 (6 bases). The CDR3 totals 15 residues. V was trimmed by 4 bases and J by 7 bases, leaving 16 bases between them. CDR1 is MGHRA, CDR2 YSYEKL, per germline.